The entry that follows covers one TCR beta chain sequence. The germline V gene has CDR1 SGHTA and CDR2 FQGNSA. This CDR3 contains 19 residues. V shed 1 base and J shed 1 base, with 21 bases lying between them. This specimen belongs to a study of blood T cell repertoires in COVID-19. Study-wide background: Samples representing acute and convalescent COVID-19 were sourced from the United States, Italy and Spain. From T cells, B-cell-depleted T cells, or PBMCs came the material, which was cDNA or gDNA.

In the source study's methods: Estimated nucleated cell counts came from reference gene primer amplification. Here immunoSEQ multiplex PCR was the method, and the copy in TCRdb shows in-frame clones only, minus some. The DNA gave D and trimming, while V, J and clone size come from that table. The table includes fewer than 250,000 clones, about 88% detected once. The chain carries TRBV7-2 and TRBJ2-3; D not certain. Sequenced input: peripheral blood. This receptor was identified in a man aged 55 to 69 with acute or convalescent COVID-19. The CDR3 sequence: CASSLENSRRPRRTDTQYF. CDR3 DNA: TGTGCCAGCAGCTTAGAAAACAGCCGACGCCCCCGCCGCACAGATACGCAGTATTTT.